This T cell receptor beta chain was identified during a study of breast tumors, draining lymph nodes, adjacent tissues. Notes on the study in general: That most tumor T cells come from lymph nodes remained unproven.

Samples came from axillary lymph nodes draining the breast cancer. For this clonotype: The antigen is not known.

TCRdb reprocessed the multiplex PCR reads via MiXCR and lists one record per CDR3 protein. The sample has about 270,000 distinct CDR3 sequences, roughly 30% seen once; the top ten hold 0.85% to 1.2%. This receptor was obtained from a female donor with breast cancer. Some clones in this sample may be carry-over from other donors' samples. The specimen sequenced was axillary lymph node tissue.

CDR3 DNA: TGTGCCACCAGCAAACAGGGGGAGGACTGCGAGCAGTACTTC. Translated, it gives CATSKQGEDCEQYF. The chain is built from TRBV15 and TRBJ2-7; the match to TRBD1 covers 8 bases. The germline gives CDR1 LNHNV, CDR2 YYDKDF (reference sequence). Unmatched junction bases numbered 8, after V lost 4 bases and J lost 6 bases. The CDR3 length is 14 residues.